Each of the 18 T cell receptor beta chains below was sequenced from the same sample in a study of cytomegalovirus exposure and HLA in healthy donors. Vbeta (60) and Jbeta (13) primers were used in the PCR. Using immunoSEQ multiplex PCR, the repertoire was profiled, and TCRdb retains in-frame clones only, with some absent. The sample lists 98,000 or so clones, about 80% occurring once. The specimen was PBMCs. The receptors stem from a man aged 40-55 years in good health and CMV-seronegative.

The V gene is TRBV9, the J gene TRBJ2-2; D is perhaps TRBD1 (6 bases). With 4 bases removed from V and 6 bases from J, the gap between germline ends came to 16 bases. The CDR3 is made up of 15 amino acids. The germline CDR1 and CDR2 sequences are SGDLS and YYNGEE. The CDR3 region is CASSTETTGPGELFF. The CDR3 nucleotides read TGTGCCAGCAGCACAGAAACTACAGGGCCCGGGGAGCTGTTTTTT.

The genes are TRBV7-8 and TRBJ2-2, with 8 positions matching TRBD2. Germline CDR1 is SGHVS and CDR2 is FQNEAQ. This CDR3 has 19 amino acids. V shed 2 bases and J 4 bases; nucleotides not matched to a gene: 15. The CDR3 protein is CASSLRTGGPILPTGELFF. CDR3 coding DNA: TGTGCCAGCAGCTTACGAACGGGAGGGCCTATTCTCCCCACCGGGGAGCTGTTTTTT.

The chain joins TRBV11-3 to TRBJ2-5, with 14 bases aligning to TRBD2. The CDR3 runs to 15 residues. CDR1 is SGHNT and CDR2 is YENEEA in the germline V gene. Unmatched junction bases numbered 3, after V lost 5 bases and J lost 4 bases. CDR3 nucleotides: TGTGCCAGCAGCCCCGGGACTAGCGGGGGAGAGACCCAGTACTTC. This codes for CASSPGTSGGETQYF.

This clone was counted between two and nine times. The chain employs TRBV19 and TRBJ1-5; D is ambiguous. The CDR3 covers 16 residues. Germline CDR1 reads LNHDA; CDR2 reads SQIVND (reference sequence). Trimming took 6 bases from V and 0 from J, leaving 15 bases between them. The CDR3 nucleotides are TGTGCCAGTAGCCCAAGAGGGTCCTATAGCAATCAGCCCCAGCATTTT. This codes for CASSPRGSYSNQPQHF.

The chain combines TRBV20-1 with TRBJ1-4; D is undetermined. The CDR3 consists of 11 residues. Germline V lookup: CDR1 DFQATT, CDR2 SNEGSKA (reference sequence). The germline V and J ends were trimmed by 3 bases and 8 bases, with 7 bases remaining between them. The DNA of the CDR3 is TGCAGTGCTAGGCCTGAGGAAAAACTGTTTTTT. This encodes CSARPEEKLFF.

The gene calls are TRBV28 and TRBJ2-2, with TRBD2 identical over 7 bases. This CDR3 is built from 12 residues. CDR1 is MDHEN, CDR2 SYDVKM, per germline. V dropped 10 bases and J dropped 5; count of bases not matched to a gene: 4. CDR3 sequence (DNA): TGTGCCACGGGAGGAGGAACCGGGGAGCTGTTTTTT. Translated: CATGGGTGELFF.

The chain joins TRBV27 to TRBJ1-6; the D is unclear. There are 14 residues in the CDR3. Looked up from germline, CDR1 is MNHEY and CDR2 is SMNVEV (reference sequence). The ends were cut back, 3 bases at V and 8 bases at J, with 11 bases in the middle. CDR3 in DNA: TGTGCCAGCAGTTTCGGTGAGTCGGATTCACCCCTCCACTTT. Amino acids: CASSFGESDSPLHF.

The chain uses TRBV9 and TRBJ2-1; 7 bases are shared with TRBD2. Germline values: CDR1 SGDLS, CDR2 YYNGEE. The CDR3 spans 14 residues. The trim removed 0 bases at V and 5 bases at J, leaving 2 bases unmatched. Here the CDR3 reads CASSVGGGNNEQFF. CDR3 bases: TGTGCCAGCAGCGTAGGGGGAGGGAACAATGAGCAGTTCTTC.

This clone has a handful of counts. The CDR3 loop is CATWGVPGYTF. The CDR3 DNA reads as TGTGCCACCTGGGGGGTCCCGGGCTACACCTTC. J is TRBJ1-2 and V is TRBV28; D is possibly TRBD1 (5 bases). V dropped 10 bases and J dropped 8 bases, with 14 bases sitting between them. The CDR3 has 11 amino acids. Germline V gene sequence: CDR1 MDHEN, CDR2 SYDVKM.

The rearrangement uses TRBV11-2 and TRBJ2-4, with D perhaps matching TRBD2 (6 bases). CDR1 and CDR2 (germline): SGHAT, FQNNGV. The germline V and J ends were trimmed by 0 bases and 6 bases, with 15 bases remaining between them. The CDR3 contains 16 residues. The CDR3 nucleotides read TGTGCCAGCAGCTTAGATTTCGGAGGGTTGGGAAACATTCAGTACTTC. Its translation is CASSLDFGGLGNIQYF.

The table lists this clone with a few counts. The chain combines TRBV28 with TRBJ2-5; a possible D gene is TRBD2 (5 bases). The CDR3 is made up of 17 amino acids. Germline CDR1 reads MDHEN; CDR2 reads SYDVKM. Trimming shortened V by 8 bases and J by 2 bases, and 24 bases separated the two germline ends. The CDR3 region has the DNA TGTGCCAGCGAGAGCCCATATATTAGCGCTAAACAAGAGACCCAGTACTTC. Its translation is CASESPYISAKQETQYF.

For the CDR3, the DNA is TGCGCCAGCAGCTTAAGAGGGAGTCGGGAAAAACTGTTTTTT. This translates into CASSLRGSREKLFF. This chain uses TRBV5-1 with TRBJ1-4, with D unresolved. The CDR3 has 14 residues. Germline CDR1 SGHRS, CDR2 YFSETQ. V was clipped by 2 bases and J by 8 bases, with 13 bases between them. Variable domain in full (rest from reference TRBV5-1 and TRBJ1-4): KAGVTQTPRYLIKTRGQQVTLSCSPISGHRSVSWYQQTPGQGLQFLFEYFSETQRNKGNFPGRFSGRQFSNSRSEMNVSTLELGDSALYLCASSLRGSREKLFFGSGTQLSVL.

The J gene is TRBJ2-7, the V gene TRBV6-5, with D possibly matching TRBD2 (7 bases). Germline values: CDR1 MNHEY, CDR2 SVGAGI. CDR3 length: 14 residues. The ends were cut back, 4 bases at V and 5 bases at J, with 15 bases in the middle. The CDR3 DNA follows: TGTGCCAGCAGTTCGCCCCGGGGGGCCCACGAGCAGTACTTC. Residues: CASSSPRGAHEQYF.

Only a few counts were recorded for this clone. The chain has TRBV27 and TRBJ2-7; D perhaps matches TRBD1 (5 bases). Deletions cut 7 bases from V and 1 base from J, with 20 bases between. Germline V gives CDR1 MNHEY, CDR2 SMNVEV (reference sequence). This CDR3 has 16 residues. The CDR3 loop reads CASKSSALDRSYEQYF. In DNA form, the CDR3 reads TGTGCCAGCAAAAGTTCGGCACTCGACAGATCCTACGAGCAGTACTTC.

V is TRBV7-2 and J is TRBJ2-5, with 12 bases identical to TRBD2. The trim removed 4 bases at V and 4 bases at J, leaving 13 bases unmatched. CDR1 SGHTA and CDR2 FQGNSA come from the germline V gene. The CDR3 spans 18 residues. The CDR3: CASSSLGLAGSVGETQYF. DNA for the CDR3: TGTGCCAGCAGCTCACTGGGACTAGCGGGTTCCGTGGGAGAGACCCAGTACTTC.

The chain is built from TRBV9 and TRBJ2-5; D is perhaps TRBD2 (6 bases). V gave up 0 bases and J gave up 4 bases, with 16 bases separating them. CDR1 SGDLS and CDR2 YYNGEE come from the germline V gene. This CDR3 contains 16 residues. CDR3 bases: TGTGCCAGCAGCGTAGCTCAGGGAGGTATTGGAGAGACCCAGTACTTC. Its protein product is CASSVAQGGIGETQYF.

The chain employs TRBV19 and TRBJ2-7, with 8 bases lining up with TRBD1. Germline V gene lookup returns CDR1 LNHDA and CDR2 SQIVND (reference sequence). Trimming removed 4 bases from V and 4 bases from J; junction bases left unmatched: 3. This CDR3 is built from 13 residues. CDR3 coding DNA: TGTGCCAGTAGTACGACAGGGGAGTACGAGCAGTACTTC. Amino acid sequence: CASSTTGEYEQYF.

The chain recombines TRBV7-9 with TRBJ1-5, with a possible D match to TRBD1 (6 bases). This CDR3 spans 16 amino acids. CDR1 is SEHNR and CDR2 is FQNEAQ in the germline V gene (reference sequence). Deletions cut 4 bases from V and 0 bases from J, with 13 bases between. The CDR3 protein is CASSSVTGYSNQPQHF. The CDR3 coding sequence is TGTGCCAGCAGCTCCGTGACAGGCTATAGCAATCAGCCCCAGCATTTT.